This T cell receptor beta chain was recovered during a study of CD4 T cells in relation to SARS-CoV-2 and coronaviruses (dated by TCRdb to the early 2020s). At the level of the whole study: The ViraFEST assay cultured PBMCs with antigen for 10 days, then sequenced TCR beta CDR3s to find antigen-specific clonal expansions. The Adaptive Biotechnologies TCR-sequencing kit was used to sequence samples from a few pre-COVID donors and the naive versus memory experiments, whereas other data were Illumina-based. The study assessed, at the TCR clonotype level, memory CD4+ T cell crossreactivity between SARS-CoV-2 and common cold coronavirus spike proteins. Shared crossreactive spike epitopes were mapped to their HLA restriction using patient-derived lymphoblastoid cell lines. A different, Illumina-based TCR-beta assay was used to sequence expansion assays from other donors in the study. An HIV-1 Nef peptide pool or a culture without peptide was used as the negative reference condition. What the authors observed across the whole study: Small numbers of patients and of tested TCRs were a limitation of the study. No donor contributed both pre-pandemic and post-infection samples, which limited tracing the source of pre-existing responses. Crossreactive clones showed significantly weaker SARS-CoV-2-driven expansion than monoreactive clones, consistent with antigenic imprinting. Since the crossreactivity analysis centred on spike protein, crossreactivity against other viral proteins was not assessed. Memory CD4+ clonotypes crossrecognizing SARS-CoV-2 and at least one common cold coronavirus spike were found in roughly 65% of donors.

As for this clone: Which antigen it targets is not known. Base qualities are missing; no much larger clone stands one base away.

The protocol used for the library was the immunoSEQ multiplex PCR assay. In the source study's methods: Preprocessing removed nonproductive sequences and CDR3s not starting with C, not ending with F or W, or shorter than 7 amino acids. Antigen-specific clonotypes were called with the MANAFEST web app on the basis of expansion relative to the reference and to other culture wells. A clone was considered positive if the clone showed significant expansion compared with the reference culture in 2 of 3 replicate wells at an FDR below 0.05. A further requirement for positive clones was significant expansion compared with all other tandem wells, along with an odds ratio above 5. CDR3 homology was quantified as pairwise Levenshtein distance, calculated with the stringdist R package after three terminal residues were trimmed from each end. Held by TCRdb, this immuneACCESS table contains in-frame sequences only and omits some clones. Under half of the omission traces to an unresolved V gene where checked; the cause of the rest is unknown. V and J calls and clone size are given by that table; D and trimming were obtained from the DNA. For this sample the table gives around 22,000 clones, of which under 80% were detected only once. The ten largest make up about a sixth of the sample.

The cysteine opens and the phenylalanine closes a CDR3 of 14 amino acids. The read is trimmed to its CDR3 DNA, 42 bases read in frame from base 1. CDR1 and CDR2 were assigned from the germline V gene as SGHRS and YFSETQ. Trimmed from V: 6 bases; trimmed from J: 2 bases; junction bases lacking a gene match: 5. CD4+ T cells from unexposed donors were collected before the COVID-19 pandemic (2011-2018). After more than nine days of culture, CD4+ T cells were isolated with the EasySep CD4+ T cell isolation kit. As far as cell numbers permitted, CD4+ T cells from unexposed donors were tested for reactivity against SARS-CoV-2 S and N as well as four spike pools from common cold coronaviruses. PBMCs were cultured at about 1.9 million per well in IMDM supplemented with around 5% human AB serum and 10 IU/ml IL-2. Half of the culture medium was replaced with fresh IL-2-containing medium on days 3 and 7. In general, every peptide culture condition was set up in three replicate wells. The leukapheresis product used for the unexposed donors was purchased from a commercial source. Ficoll-Paque PLUS gradient centrifugation was used to isolate PBMCs from either whole blood or leukapheresis product. PBMCs were either cryopreserved at -140°C or used fresh in the expansion assay. The QIAamp Micro DNA Kit was used to extract genomic DNA from the CD4+ T cells.

The chain is assembled from TRBV5-1 and TRBJ1-3, with 7 central nucleotides matching TRBD1. This TCR was recovered from a human donor in good health. Sequencing was carried out using CD4+ T cells from PBMCs, cultured in vitro. The DNA is as follows: TGCGCCAGCACTACCGGGACAGCTGGAAACACCATATATTTT. This gives the protein CASTTGTAGNTIYF.